The table lists the clone carrying this TCR beta chain with a few counts. Its specificity is unknown. This entry comes from a study of response to subunit inactivated influenza vaccine. Per germline, CDR1 SGHRS and CDR2 YFSETQ. CDR3 length equals 15 residues. Trimming left V 1 base short and J 9 bases short, with 14 bases between. Using its own MiXCR run on the RT-PCR reads, TCRdb lists one record per CDR3 protein. This sample has around 490,000 distinct CDR3 sequences, with approximately 7.7% found just once. General study points: Authors suggested seasonal influenza vaccinations each recruit few new T cells.

The starting material was PBMCs from blood, obtained around 25 months after vaccination. The receptor comes from a man aged 50-75 years who received an inactivated influenza vaccine. The chain links TRBV5-1 to TRBJ1-6; possible D gene TRBD1, 5 bases. The CDR3 DNA follows: TGCGCCAGCAGCTTGCAGGGAGGAGGAAGTTCACCCCTCCACTTT. Translated: CASSLQGGGSSPLHF.